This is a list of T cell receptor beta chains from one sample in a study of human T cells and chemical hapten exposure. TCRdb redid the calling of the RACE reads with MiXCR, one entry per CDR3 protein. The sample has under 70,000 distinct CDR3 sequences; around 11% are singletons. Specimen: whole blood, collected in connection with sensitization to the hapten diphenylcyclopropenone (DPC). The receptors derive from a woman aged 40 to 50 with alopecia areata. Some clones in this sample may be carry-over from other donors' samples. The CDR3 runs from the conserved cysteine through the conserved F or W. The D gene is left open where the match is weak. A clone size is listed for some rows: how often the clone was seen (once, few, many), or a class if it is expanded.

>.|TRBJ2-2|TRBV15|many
CATSRGWGNRGGELFF
TGTGCCACCAGCAGAGGGTGGGGTAATAGAGGCGGGGAGCTGTTTTTT
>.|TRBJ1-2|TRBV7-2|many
CASSPTNYGYTF
TGTGCCAGCAGCCCTACTAACTATGGCTACACCTTC
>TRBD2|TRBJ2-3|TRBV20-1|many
CSAGGTSGIGTDTQYF
TGCAGTGCTGGGGGGACTAGCGGGATAGGGACAGATACGCAGTATTTT
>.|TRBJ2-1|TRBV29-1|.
CSGSGASDEQFF
TGCAGCGGCTCCGGGGCCAGCGATGAGCAGTTCTTC
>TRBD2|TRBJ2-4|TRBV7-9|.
CASSRQREGAKNIQYF
TGTGCCAGCAGCCGTCAGCGGGAGGGAGCCAAAAACATTCAGTACTTC
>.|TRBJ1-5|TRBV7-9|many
CASSLAGSGQPQHF
TGTGCCAGCAGCTTAGCGGGGTCAGGACAGCCCCAGCATTTT
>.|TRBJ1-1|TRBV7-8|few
CASSNEAAGVNTEAFF
TGTGCCAGCAGCAACGAGGCGGCCGGGGTGAACACTGAAGCTTTCTTT
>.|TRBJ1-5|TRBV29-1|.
CSVAGGSDQPQHF
TGCAGCGTTGCTGGGGGGTCCGATCAGCCCCAGCATTTT
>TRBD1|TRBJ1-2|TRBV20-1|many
CSASRTGANVYGYTF
TGCAGTGCCTCCCGGACAGGGGCAAACGTCTATGGCTACACCTTC
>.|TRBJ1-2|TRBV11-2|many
CASSFGGDDRWGYTF
TGTGCCAGCAGCTTTGGCGGAGACGACCGCTGGGGCTACACCTTC
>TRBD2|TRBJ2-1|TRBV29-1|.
CSVPYLAGHAEQFF
TGCAGCGTTCCCTACCTAGCGGGGCACGCGGAGCAGTTCTTC
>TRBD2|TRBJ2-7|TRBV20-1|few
CSAQGDLAGDFWAYEQYF
TGCAGTGCTCAAGGAGACCTAGCGGGAGATTTTTGGGCCTACGAGCAGTACTTC
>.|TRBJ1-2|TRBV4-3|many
CASSPQPGGPYGYTF
TGCGCCAGCAGCCCGCAACCAGGAGGCCCATATGGCTACACCTTC
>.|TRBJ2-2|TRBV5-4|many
CASSPKGDTTGELFF
TGTGCCAGCAGCCCCAAGGGGGACACTACCGGGGAGCTGTTTTTT
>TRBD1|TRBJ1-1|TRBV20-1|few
CSARSGQGSLNTEAFF
TGCAGTGCTAGATCGGGACAGGGGTCGCTGAACACTGAAGCTTTCTTT
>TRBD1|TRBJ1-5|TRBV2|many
CASILSTGGNQPQHF
TGTGCCAGCATCCTATCAACAGGGGGAAATCAGCCCCAGCATTTT
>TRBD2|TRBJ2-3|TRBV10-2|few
CASSEMRGSTDTQYF
TGCGCCAGCAGTGAGATGCGGGGGAGCACAGATACGCAGTATTTT
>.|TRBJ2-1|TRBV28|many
CASHRWAEQFF
TGTGCCAGCCACAGATGGGCTGAGCAGTTCTTC
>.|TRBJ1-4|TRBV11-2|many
CAGSRDLNEKLFF
TGTGCCGGCTCCCGGGACCTTAATGAAAAACTGTTTTTT
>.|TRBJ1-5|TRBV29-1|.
CSVSGINQPQHF
TGCAGCGTTTCCGGGATCAATCAGCCCCAGCATTTT
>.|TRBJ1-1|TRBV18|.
CASSPQGANTEAFF
TGTGCCAGCTCACCACAGGGAGCGAACACTGAAGCTTTCTTT
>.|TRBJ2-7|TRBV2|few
CASSEAVGTEQYF
TGTGCCAGCAGTGAAGCTGTCGGGACCGAGCAGTACTTC
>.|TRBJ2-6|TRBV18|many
CASSPGGPGANVLTF
TGTGCCAGCTCACCCGGGGGCCCCGGGGCCAACGTCCTGACTTTC
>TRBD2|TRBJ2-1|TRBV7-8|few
CASRWGGGNEQFF
TGTGCCAGCAGGTGGGGGGGAGGGAATGAGCAGTTCTTC
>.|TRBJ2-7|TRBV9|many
CASSVGWASSDSISYEQYF
TGTGCCAGCAGCGTAGGGTGGGCTAGCTCAGACTCGATCTCCTACGAGCAGTACTTC
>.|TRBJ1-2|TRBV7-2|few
CASSLVSGADINYGYTF
TGTGCCAGCAGCTTAGTTTCAGGGGCCGACATAAACTATGGCTACACCTTC
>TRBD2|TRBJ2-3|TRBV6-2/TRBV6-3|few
CASSETSGKGTDTQYF
TGTGCCAGCAGTGAAACTAGCGGGAAGGGCACAGATACGCAGTATTTT
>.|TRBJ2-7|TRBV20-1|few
CSAPPHSGLSYEQYF
TGCAGTGCTCCCCCGCATTCAGGGCTTAGCTACGAGCAGTACTTC
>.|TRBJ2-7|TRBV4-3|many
CASSQLLREQYF
TGCGCCAGCAGCCAACTTCTTAGGGAGCAGTACTTC
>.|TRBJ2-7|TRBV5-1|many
CASSLASRSGEQYF
TGCGCCAGCAGCTTAGCATCCAGGTCGGGCGAGCAGTACTTC
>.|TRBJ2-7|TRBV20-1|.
CSARDLSNPGGQYF
TGCAGTGCTAGGGACCTTAGCAACCCAGGCGGGCAGTACTTC